This T cell receptor (beta chain) was obtained from a study of glioma-infiltrating T cells. The table lists this clonotype with a few counts. Amplification of TCR alpha and beta CDR3 regions from RNA used iRepertoire nested multiplex PCR. Input was roughly 95-450 ng of tissue mRNA or PBMC total RNA. From the multiplex PCR reads, TCRdb called clonotypes with MiXCR, one entry per CDR3 protein. The top ten hold around 11% of the sample, which has a few hundred thousand distinct CDR3 sequences, 41% seen once. The source of this sequence is a human donor with low-grade glioma or glioblastoma, undergoing nonglioma brain surgery, or in good health (not recorded which). The specimen was glioma tissue, nonneoplastic brain tissue, or PBMCs (not recorded which).

The CDR3 DNA reads TGTGCCAGCAGCTTGGGACCTGAAAACTATGAGCAGTTCTTC. Protein: CASSLGPENYEQFF. The chain uses TRBV7-9 and TRBJ2-1; the D call may be TRBD1 or TRBD2 (5 bases each). The ends were cut back, 3 bases at V and 8 bases at J, with 14 bases in the middle. CDR3 length: 14 amino acids. The germline V gene has CDR1 SEHNR and CDR2 FQNEAQ (reference sequence).